This entry describes one T cell receptor (beta chain). Antigen specificity is unknown. Data came from immunoSEQ multiplex PCR; TCRdb stores just in-frame clones and leaves some out. The sample consists of around 140,000 clones, approximately 85% of them appearing once. This sample stems from a study of T cell responses to AZD1222 COVID-19 vaccine. In the study overall: Whether given at about 4 or about 12 weeks, second doses were pooled. Study-level findings and limits: Spike as a whole was targeted by vaccine-associated CD4 TCRs, dominant at 160-218 and 743-854. Epitopes outside B.1.351 and B.1.1.7 mutated regions reportedly drew nearly half of spike TCRs.

Source: peripheral blood, taken on day 0 of AZD1222 vaccination. The origin of this receptor is an adult in good health.

The CDR3 is CASSPPSGDTDTQYF. CDR3 nucleotide sequence: TGTGCCAGCAGCCCCCCTAGCGGGGACACAGATACGCAGTATTTT. This chain joins TRBV4-2 and TRBJ2-3; 9 bases match TRBD2. The V segment lost 4 bases and the J segment 2 bases; nucleotides outside the gene matches: 4. This CDR3 spans 15 amino acids. Germline V gives CDR1 LGHNA, CDR2 YNFKEQ.